The entry below describes one T cell receptor beta chain. The target antigen is unknown. UMI-labeled 5' RACE yielded the TRB cDNA libraries. Each CDR3 protein gets one entry in TCRdb, which reprocessed the 5' RACE reads and gives no DNA. This sample's clone table lists tens of thousands of distinct CDR3 sequences. The CDR3 is 16 residues long. The germline gives CDR1 WSHSY, CDR2 SAAADI. This record comes from a study of CXCR3-negative and CXCR3-positive naive CD8 T cells. Study results and caveats: In naive cells, CXCR3-negative and CXCR3-positive subsets had similar TRBV-TRBJ usage; memory cells differed.

Sample: naive CXCR3- CD8+ T cells from blood. As to subset: CD45RO-CCR7+CD27+CD95- naive CD8+ T cells lacking CXCR3 (TNR3-). The chain employs TRBV10-2 and TRBJ2-3; TCRdb designates TRBD2, a call that cannot be tested without DNA. The clonotype was recovered from a human donor in good health. Some clones in this sample may be carry-over from other donors' samples. This CDR3 is CASSSVGGGATDTQYF.